Listed here is a single T cell receptor beta chain. This clone has a handful of counts. The target of this receptor is not known. No clone much larger than this one lies a single base away; base qualities are absent. The immunoSEQ Assay was used to sequence TCRbeta CDR3 regions. After extraction, genomic DNA underwent amplification by bias-controlled multiplex PCR, followed by high-throughput sequencing. The source study handled its data this way. To quantify the absolute abundance of every unique TCRbeta CDR3 region, sequences were collapsed and filtered. T cell fraction was estimated by normalization of TCRbeta template counts to usable DNA, with usable DNA being measured through amplification of reference genes present in all nucleated cells. Repertoire TCRs were annotated as SARS-CoV-2-specific by exact matching of V gene, CDR3 amino acid sequence and J gene to a known reactive TCR set. MIRA supplied the reference SARS-CoV-2 TCR set, which was filtered for enrichment in COVID-19-positive ImmuneCODE repertoires so that public or cross-reactive TCRs were removed. Using the MIRA antigens, annotated TCRs were further analysed by specific ORF or by position within an ORF. Depth was the summed frequency of annotated unique rearrangements, while breadth was defined as annotated unique rearrangements over total unique productive rearrangements. Two-sided Wilcoxon rank-sum tests were used to compare TCR breadth between groups. TCRdb's version of the immuneACCESS table is confined to in-frame rearrangements and falls short of the full clone set. An unresolved V gene accounts for under half of the shortfall where checked; the remainder is of unknown origin. V and J calls and clone size come straight from that table; D and trimming were deduced from the DNA. The sample table holds roughly 300,000 clones, of which less than 90% were seen once. About 10% of the sample belongs to the ten largest clones.

Germline trimming: 0 bases from V, 4 bases from J; junction bases outside gene matches: 13. Sequences SGHNT (CDR1) and YYREEE (CDR2) are obtained from the germline V gene (reference sequence). The CDR3 measures 17 amino acids from cysteine to phenylalanine. The read is trimmed to its CDR3 DNA, 51 bases read in frame from base 1. The data were obtained in a study of Ad26.COV2.S vaccination and SARS-CoV-2 variants (dated by TCRdb to the early 2020s). For the wider study: Donors in the vaccine arm were drawn from COV1001, a multicentre, randomized, double-blind, placebo-controlled phase I-IIa trial testing Ad26.COV2.S in healthy adults. Ad26.COV2.S was administered intramuscularly at 5 x 10^10 or 1 x 10^11 viral particles, either as a single shot or as two shots given 56 days apart. TCRbeta repertoire sequencing served as the tool for gauging how specific and how broad the SARS-CoV-2-reactive T cell receptors were following Ad26.COV2.S vaccination. The TCR-sequenced set comprised around 30 samples: around 20 Ad26.COV2.S vaccine recipients, 5 placebo recipients and 8 SARS-CoV-2 convalescent individuals. Participants in the trial were split at random into five groups of five each, receiving low-dose or high-dose Ad26.COV2.S once or twice, or else placebo on both occasions. Blinding of investigators to trial group allocation was maintained during experiments and outcome assessment. Results the study describes overall, beyond this receptor: Higher spike-specific TCR breadth was observed in Ad26.COV2.S recipients than in placebo recipients (P = 0.0014). After vaccination, substantial breadth of spike-specific CD8+ and CD4+ T cell responses was reported. It was noted by the authors that total T cell responses may have been underestimated by the TCR breadth and depth analyses. Vaccine and placebo recipients had similar non-spike TCR breadth, a finding consistent with the vaccine containing only spike. The study lacked the statistical power to compare responses across vaccine doses or regimens.

The treatment or condition label, as the study defines it: over 15 received Ad26.COV2.S at low or high dose, single or two shots; 5 received placebo; per-sample allocation not given. For vaccine and placebo recipients, the sequenced repertoires came from samples collected on day 63 after the first injection. In Cohort 1b, about 27 adults aged 18-55 years were enrolled at a single site in Boston, USA, between 29 July and 7 August 2020. As a vaccine, Ad26.COV2.S was a replication-incompetent adenovirus type 26 vector that expressed a prefusion-stabilized SARS-CoV-2 spike protein derived from the original Wuhan strain.

The sequence links TRBV5-4 to TRBJ2-7, with 7 middle bases fitting TRBD2. This specimen was peripheral blood, taken in a trial of Ad26.COV2.S vaccine versus placebo. The clonotype comes from a person between 18 and 60 years old who received the Ad26.COV2.S COVID-19 vaccine or a placebo. The CDR3 reads CASSLGATSDTPYEQYF. Here is the DNA: TGTGCCAGCAGCTTGGGCGCTACTAGCGACACCCCATACGAGCAGTACTTC.